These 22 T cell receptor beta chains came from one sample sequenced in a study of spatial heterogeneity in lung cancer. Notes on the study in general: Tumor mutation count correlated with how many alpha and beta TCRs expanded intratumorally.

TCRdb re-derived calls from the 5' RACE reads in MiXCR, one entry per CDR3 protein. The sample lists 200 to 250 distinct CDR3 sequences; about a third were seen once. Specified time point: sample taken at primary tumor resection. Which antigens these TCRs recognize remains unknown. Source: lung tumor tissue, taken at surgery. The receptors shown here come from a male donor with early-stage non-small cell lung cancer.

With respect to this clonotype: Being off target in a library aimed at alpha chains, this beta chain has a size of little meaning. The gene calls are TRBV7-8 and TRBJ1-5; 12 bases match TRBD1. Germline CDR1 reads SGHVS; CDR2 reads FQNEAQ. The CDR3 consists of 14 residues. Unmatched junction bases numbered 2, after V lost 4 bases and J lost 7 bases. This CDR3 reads CASSSGTGGQPQHF. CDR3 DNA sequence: TGTGCCAGCAGCTCGGGGACAGGGGGCCAGCCCCAGCATTTT. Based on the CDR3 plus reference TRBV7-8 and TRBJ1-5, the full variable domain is GAGVSQSPRYKVAKRGQDVALRCDPISGHVSLFWYQQALGQGPEFLTYFQNEAQLDKSGLPSDRFFAERPEGSVSTLKIQRTQQEDSAVYLCASSSGTGGQPQHFGDGTRLSIL.

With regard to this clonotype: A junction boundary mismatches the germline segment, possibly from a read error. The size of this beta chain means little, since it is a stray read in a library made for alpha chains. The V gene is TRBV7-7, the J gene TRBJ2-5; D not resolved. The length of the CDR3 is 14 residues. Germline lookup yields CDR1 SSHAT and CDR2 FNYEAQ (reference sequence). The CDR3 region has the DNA TGTGCCAGCAGCCCACACAGTTACCAAGGGACCCAGTACTTC. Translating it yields CASSPHSYQGTQYF.

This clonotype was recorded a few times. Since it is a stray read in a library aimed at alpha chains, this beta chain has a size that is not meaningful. CDR3 sequence: CASSLSYEQYF. The CDR3 DNA reads as TGTGCCAGCAGCCTGTCCTACGAGCAGTACTTC. The rearrangement links TRBV7-2 to TRBJ2-7; D unclear. Germline values: CDR1 SGHTA, CDR2 FQGNSA. The V end lost 5 bases, the J end lost 1 base, and 3 bases lay between the germline ends. The CDR3 runs to 11 residues. Complete variable domain (other parts from reference TRBV7-2 and TRBJ2-7): GAGVSQSPSNKVTEKGKDVELRCDPISGHTALYWYRQSLGQGLEFLIYFQGNSAPDKSGLPSDRFSAERTGGSVSTLTIQRTQQEDSAVYLCASSLSYEQYFGPGTRLTVT.

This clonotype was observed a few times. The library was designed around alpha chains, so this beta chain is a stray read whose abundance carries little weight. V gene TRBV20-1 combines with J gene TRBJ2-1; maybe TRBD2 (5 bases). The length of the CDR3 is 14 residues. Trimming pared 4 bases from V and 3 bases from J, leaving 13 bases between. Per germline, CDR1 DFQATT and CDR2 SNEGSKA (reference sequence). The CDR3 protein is CSANLPGVYNEQFF. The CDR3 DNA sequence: TGCAGTGCTAATTTGCCCGGGGTCTACAATGAGCAGTTCTTC.

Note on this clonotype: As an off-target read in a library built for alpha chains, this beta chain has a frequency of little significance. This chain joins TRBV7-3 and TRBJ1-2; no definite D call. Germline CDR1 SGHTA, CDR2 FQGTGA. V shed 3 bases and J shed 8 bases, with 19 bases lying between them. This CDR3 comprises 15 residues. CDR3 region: CASSFVPTDLRGYTF. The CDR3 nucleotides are TGTGCCAGCAGCTTCGTTCCGACGGACCTTCGAGGCTACACCTTC.

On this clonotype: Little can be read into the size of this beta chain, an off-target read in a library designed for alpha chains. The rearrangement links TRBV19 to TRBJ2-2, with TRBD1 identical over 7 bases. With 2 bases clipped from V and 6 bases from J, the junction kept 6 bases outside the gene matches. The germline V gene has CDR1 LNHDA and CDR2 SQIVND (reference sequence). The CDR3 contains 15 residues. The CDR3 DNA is TGTGCCAGTAGTATACTGGGGCAGGGGGCCGGGGAGCTGTTTTTT. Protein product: CASSILGQGAGELFF.

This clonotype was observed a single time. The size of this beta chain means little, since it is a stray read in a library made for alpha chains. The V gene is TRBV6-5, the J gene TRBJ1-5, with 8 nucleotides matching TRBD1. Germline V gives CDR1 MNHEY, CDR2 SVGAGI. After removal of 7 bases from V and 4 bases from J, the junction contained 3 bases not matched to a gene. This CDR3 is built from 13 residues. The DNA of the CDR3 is TGTGCCAGCAAAGGACAGGGAAATCAGCCCCAGCATTTT. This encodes CASKGQGNQPQHF.

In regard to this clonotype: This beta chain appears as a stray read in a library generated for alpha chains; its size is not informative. Written as DNA, the CDR3 is TGTGCCAGCAGTTACGGAGAACAAGAGACCCAGTACTTC. Amino acid sequence: CASSYGEQETQYF. This sequence joins TRBV6-2 or TRBV6-3 and TRBJ2-5, with D hard to call. The V end lost 2 bases, the J end lost 2 bases, and 6 bases lay between the germline ends. This CDR3 is 13 amino acids long. Germline V gene sequence: CDR1 MNHEY, CDR2 SVGEGT.

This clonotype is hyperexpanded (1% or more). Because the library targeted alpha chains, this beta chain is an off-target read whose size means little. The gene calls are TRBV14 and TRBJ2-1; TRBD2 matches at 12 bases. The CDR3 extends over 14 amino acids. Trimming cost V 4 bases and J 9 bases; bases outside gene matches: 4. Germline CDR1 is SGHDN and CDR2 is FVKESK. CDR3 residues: CASSRTSGVSEQFF. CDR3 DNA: TGTGCCAGCAGCCGGACTAGCGGGGTCTCTGAGCAGTTCTTC.

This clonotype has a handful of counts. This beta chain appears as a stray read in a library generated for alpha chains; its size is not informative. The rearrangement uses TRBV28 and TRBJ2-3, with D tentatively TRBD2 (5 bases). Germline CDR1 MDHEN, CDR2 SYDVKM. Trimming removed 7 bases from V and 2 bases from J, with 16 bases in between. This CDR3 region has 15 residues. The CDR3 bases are TGTGCCAGCATGGGAGCCGGTGGTTTCACAGATACGCAGTATTTT. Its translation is CASMGAGGFTDTQYF. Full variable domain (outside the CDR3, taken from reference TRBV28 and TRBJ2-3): DVKVTQSSRYLVKRTGEKVFLECVQDMDHENMFWYRQDPGLGLRLIYFSYDVKMKEKGDIPEGYSVSREKKERFSLILESASTNQTSMYLCASMGAGGFTDTQYFGPGTRLTVL.

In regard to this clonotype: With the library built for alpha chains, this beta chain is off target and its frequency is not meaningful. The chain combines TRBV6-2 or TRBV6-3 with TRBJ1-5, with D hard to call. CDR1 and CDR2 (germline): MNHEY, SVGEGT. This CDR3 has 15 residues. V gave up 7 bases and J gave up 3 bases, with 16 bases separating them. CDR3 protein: CASNPSRTPNQPQHF. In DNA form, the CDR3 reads TGTGCCAGCAATCCCTCACGGACTCCCAATCAGCCCCAGCATTTT.

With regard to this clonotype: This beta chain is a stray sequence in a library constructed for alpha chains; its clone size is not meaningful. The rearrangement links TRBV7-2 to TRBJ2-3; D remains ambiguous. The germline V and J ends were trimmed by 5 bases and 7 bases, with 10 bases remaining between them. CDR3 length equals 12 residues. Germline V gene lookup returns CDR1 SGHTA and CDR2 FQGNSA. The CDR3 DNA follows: TGTGCCAGCAGCGAAGAACGTAATACGCAGTATTTT. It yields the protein CASSEERNTQYF.

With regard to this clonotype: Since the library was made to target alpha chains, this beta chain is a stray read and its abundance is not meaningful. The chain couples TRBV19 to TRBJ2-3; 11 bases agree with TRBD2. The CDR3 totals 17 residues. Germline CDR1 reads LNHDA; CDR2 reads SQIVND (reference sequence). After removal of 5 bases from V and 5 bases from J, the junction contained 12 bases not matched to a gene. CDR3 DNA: TGTGCCAGTAGTTTCACCCTTAGCGGGGGGGCCAGAGATACGCAGTATTTT. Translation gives CASSFTLSGGARDTQYF.

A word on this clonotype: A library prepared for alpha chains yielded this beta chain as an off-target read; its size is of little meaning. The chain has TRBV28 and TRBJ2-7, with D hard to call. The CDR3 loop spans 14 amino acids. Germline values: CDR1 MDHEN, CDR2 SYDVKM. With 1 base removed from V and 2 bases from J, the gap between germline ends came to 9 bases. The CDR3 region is CASSLLAQAYEQYF. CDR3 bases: TGTGCCAGCAGTTTATTGGCCCAGGCCTACGAGCAGTACTTC.

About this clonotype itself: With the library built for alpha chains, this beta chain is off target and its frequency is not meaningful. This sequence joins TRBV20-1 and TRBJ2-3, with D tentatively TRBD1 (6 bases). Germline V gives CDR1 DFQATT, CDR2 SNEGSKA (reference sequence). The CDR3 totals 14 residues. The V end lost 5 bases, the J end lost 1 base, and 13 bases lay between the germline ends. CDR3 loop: CSAPRGRGTDTQYF. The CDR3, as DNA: TGCAGTGCTCCCAGGGGTCGGGGCACAGATACGCAGTATTTT.

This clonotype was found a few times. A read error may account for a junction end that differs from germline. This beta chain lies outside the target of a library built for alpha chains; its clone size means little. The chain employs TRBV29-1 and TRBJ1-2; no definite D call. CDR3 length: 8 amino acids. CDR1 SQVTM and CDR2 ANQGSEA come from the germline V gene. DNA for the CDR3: TGCAGCGTTGAAGAGCTCAACTTC. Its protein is CSVEELNF.

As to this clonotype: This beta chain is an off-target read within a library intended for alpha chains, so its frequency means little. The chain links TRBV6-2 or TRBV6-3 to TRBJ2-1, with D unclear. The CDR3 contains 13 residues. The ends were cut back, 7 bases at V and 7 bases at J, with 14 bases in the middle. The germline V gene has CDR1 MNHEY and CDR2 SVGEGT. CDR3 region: CASKKAPLNEQFF. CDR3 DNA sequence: TGTGCCAGCAAAAAAGCTCCCTTGAATGAGCAGTTCTTC.

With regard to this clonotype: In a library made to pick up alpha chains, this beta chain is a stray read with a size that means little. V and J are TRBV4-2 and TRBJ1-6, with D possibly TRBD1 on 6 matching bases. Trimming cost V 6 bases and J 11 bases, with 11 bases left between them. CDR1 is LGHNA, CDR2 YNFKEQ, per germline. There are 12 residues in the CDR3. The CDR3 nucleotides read TGTGCCAGCAGAAAGGGGGTCGCACCCCTCCACTTT. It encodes CASRKGVAPLHF.

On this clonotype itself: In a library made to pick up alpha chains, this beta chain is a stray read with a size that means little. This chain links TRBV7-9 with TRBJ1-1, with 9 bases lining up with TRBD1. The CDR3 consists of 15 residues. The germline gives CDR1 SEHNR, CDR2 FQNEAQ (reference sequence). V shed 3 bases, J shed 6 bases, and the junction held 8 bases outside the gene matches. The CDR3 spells CASSFSGQGRAEAFF. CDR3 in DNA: TGTGCCAGCAGCTTTAGCGGACAGGGGAGGGCTGAAGCTTTCTTT.

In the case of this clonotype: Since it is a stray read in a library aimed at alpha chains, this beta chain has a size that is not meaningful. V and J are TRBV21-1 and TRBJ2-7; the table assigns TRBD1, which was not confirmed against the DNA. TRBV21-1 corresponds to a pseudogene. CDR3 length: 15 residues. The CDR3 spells CASSKEGTGGDEQYF. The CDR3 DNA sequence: TGTGCCAGCAGCAAAGAGGGCACAGGAGGGGACGAGCAGTACTTC.

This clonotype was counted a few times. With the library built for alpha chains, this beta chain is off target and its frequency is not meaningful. The CDR3 loop reads CASSPPRGGQYF. CDR3 bases: TGTGCCAGCAGTCCCCCCAGGGGAGGACAGTACTTC. The chain uses TRBV28 and TRBJ2-7; D possibly matches TRBD1 or TRBD2 (6 bases each). From germline, CDR1 is MDHEN and CDR2 SYDVKM. This CDR3 is 12 amino acids long. Trimming shortened V by 5 bases and J by 10 bases, and 15 bases separated the two germline ends. Variable domain in full (rest from reference TRBV28 and TRBJ2-7): DVKVTQSSRYLVKRTGEKVFLECVQDMDHENMFWYRQDPGLGLRLIYFSYDVKMKEKGDIPEGYSVSREKKERFSLILESASTNQTSMYLCASSPPRGGQYFGPGTRLTVT.

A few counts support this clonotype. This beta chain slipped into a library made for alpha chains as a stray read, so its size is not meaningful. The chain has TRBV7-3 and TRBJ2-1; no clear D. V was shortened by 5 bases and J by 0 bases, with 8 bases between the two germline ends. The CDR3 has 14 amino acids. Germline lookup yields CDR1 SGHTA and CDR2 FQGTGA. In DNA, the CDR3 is TGTGCCAGCAGCCCCAACCACTCCTACAATGAGCAGTTCTTC. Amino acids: CASSPNHSYNEQFF.